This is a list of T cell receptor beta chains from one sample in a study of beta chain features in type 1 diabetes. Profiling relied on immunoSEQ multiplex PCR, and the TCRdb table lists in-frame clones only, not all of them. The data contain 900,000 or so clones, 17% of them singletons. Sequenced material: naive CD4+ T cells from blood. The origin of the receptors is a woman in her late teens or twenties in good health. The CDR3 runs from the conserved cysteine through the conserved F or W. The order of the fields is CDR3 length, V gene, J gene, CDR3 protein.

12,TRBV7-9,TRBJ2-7,CASSLLGSEQYF
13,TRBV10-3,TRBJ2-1,CAISGLAGAEQFF
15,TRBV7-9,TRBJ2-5,CASSLGGTTQETQYF
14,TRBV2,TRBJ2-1,CASSEPSGYNEQFF
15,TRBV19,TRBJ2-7,CASAAGTSGTYEQYF
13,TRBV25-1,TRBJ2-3,CASGLISTDTQYF
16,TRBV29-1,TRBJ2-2,CSVTTGTSYDTGELFF
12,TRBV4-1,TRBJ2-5,CASSQSGGTQYF
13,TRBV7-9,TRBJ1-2,CATRQAANYGYTF
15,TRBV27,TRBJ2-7,CATRGSLAGPYEQYF
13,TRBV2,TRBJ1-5,CASTEGNGQPQHF
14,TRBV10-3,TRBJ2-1,CAISEEGRRNEQFF
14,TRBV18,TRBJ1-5,CASSPVRSNQPQHF
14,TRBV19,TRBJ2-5,CASSTSGQVGTQYF
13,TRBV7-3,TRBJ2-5,CASSFSVAETQYF
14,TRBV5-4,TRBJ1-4,CASSLQGANEKLFF
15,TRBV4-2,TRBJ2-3,CASKLSRAGTDTQYF
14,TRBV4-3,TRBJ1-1,CASSQRDGNTEAFF
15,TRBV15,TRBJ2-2,CATSARLAALGELFF
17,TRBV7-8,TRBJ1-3,CASSPIGTGGSGNTIYF
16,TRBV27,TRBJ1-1,CASSQQRQTGDTEAFF
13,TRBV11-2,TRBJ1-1,CASSPRLNTEAFF
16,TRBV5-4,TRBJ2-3,CASSSRTSGIPDTQYF
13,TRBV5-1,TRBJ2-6,CASSPSGANVLTF
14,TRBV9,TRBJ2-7,CASSPTDRAYEQYF
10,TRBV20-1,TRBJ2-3,CSAVRQGGDF
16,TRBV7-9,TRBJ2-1,CASSFSGLSSYNEQFF
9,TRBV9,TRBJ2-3,CARTDTQYF
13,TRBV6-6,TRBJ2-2,CASSYTASGELFF
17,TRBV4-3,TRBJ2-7,CASSQHRGGRMAYEQYF
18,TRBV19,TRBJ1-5,CASSMGQGTFYSNQPQHF
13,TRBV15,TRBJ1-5,CATSRGLNQPQHF
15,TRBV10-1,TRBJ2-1,CASSESSSGNHEQFF
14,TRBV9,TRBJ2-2,CASSVDRNTGELFF
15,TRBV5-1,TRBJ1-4,CASSLGGQNNEKLFF
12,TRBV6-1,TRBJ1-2,CASSEGRAGYTF
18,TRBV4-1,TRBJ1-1,CASSQGTGRGGFRTEAFF
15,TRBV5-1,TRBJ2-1,CASTYLAGVYNEQFF
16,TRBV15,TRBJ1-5,CATSRGPRTPNQPQHF
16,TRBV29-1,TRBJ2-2,CSVRLGQSHSSGELFF
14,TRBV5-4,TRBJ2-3,CASSPGLSTDTQYF
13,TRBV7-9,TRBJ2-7,CASSLLADYEQYF
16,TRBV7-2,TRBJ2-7,CASSPSSGNVWYEQYF
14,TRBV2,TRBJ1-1,CASRPRVANTEAFF